A single T cell receptor (beta chain) is shown here with its context. Method: immunoSEQ multiplex PCR; TCRdb's copy keeps in-frame clones and lacks some. The data contain 200,000 to 300,000 clones, roughly 76% of them seen just once; the ten biggest clones take up 7.5%. Seattle researchers signed up patients amid active infection and tracked them longitudinally. This record belongs to a study of blood T cell repertoires in COVID-19. On the study more broadly: Material from acute and convalescent COVID-19 was sourced from the United States, Italy and Spain. PBMCs, B-cell-depleted T cells, or T cells were the source of the cDNA or gDNA that made up the material.

This CDR3 has 14 residues. The junction had 8 bases not matched to a gene; V was cut back by 6 bases and J by 4 bases. Per the germline V gene, CDR1 is MGHRA and CDR2 is YSYEKL. The source material was peripheral blood. This chain connects TRBV4-1 to TRBJ2-7, with 8 bases matching TRBD2. The clonotype originates from a woman aged 80 or over with COVID-19, enrolled during active disease. The CDR3 protein is CASRPAEREYEQYF. Here the CDR3 DNA reads TGCGCCAGCAGACCAGCGGAGCGGGAGTACGAGCAGTACTTC.